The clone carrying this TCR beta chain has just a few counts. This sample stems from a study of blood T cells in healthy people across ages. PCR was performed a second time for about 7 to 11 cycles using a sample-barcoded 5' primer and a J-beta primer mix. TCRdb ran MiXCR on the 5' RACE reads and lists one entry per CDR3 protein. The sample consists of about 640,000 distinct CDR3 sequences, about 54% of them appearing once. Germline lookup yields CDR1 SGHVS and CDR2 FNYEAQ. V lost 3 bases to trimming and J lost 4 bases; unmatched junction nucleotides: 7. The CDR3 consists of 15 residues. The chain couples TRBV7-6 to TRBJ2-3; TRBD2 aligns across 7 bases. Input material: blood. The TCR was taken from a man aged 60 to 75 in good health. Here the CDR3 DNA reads TGTGCCAGCAGCTTTCAAGCGGGGTTCGCAGATACGCAGTATTTT. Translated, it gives CASSFQAGFADTQYF.